One and the same sample provided the 20 T cell receptor beta chains below, sequenced in a study of T cell repertoires in cytomegalovirus infection. MiXCR was run by TCRdb on the reads, yielding one entry per CDR3 protein. The sample contains about 85,000 distinct CDR3 sequences, 45% to 50% of which appear only once. No antigen has been assigned to these receptors. Sequencing was performed on CD8+ T cells from cultured PBMCs, taken from culture after CMV antigen stimulation. Receptors originate from a human donor in good health (CMV status not recorded). Some clones in this sample may be carry-over from other donors' samples.

This clonotype was counted between two and nine times. V usage is TRBV12-3 or TRBV12-4 and J usage is TRBJ2-2, with no clear D. V was shortened by 11 bases and J by 6 bases, with 10 bases between the two germline ends. CDR3 size: 11 residues. CDR3 sequence: CAVHPAGELFF. The CDR3 nucleotides read TGTGCCGTACACCCGGCCGGGGAGCTGTTTTTT.

This sequence joins TRBV28 and TRBJ1-3; D unresolved. Per the germline V gene, CDR1 is MDHEN and CDR2 is SYDVKM. The CDR3 is made up of 15 amino acids. V was pared by 6 bases and J by 0 bases, with 12 bases between. CDR3 DNA: TGTGCCAGCAGACAGTACCCGAGCTCTGGAAACACCATATATTTT. Protein sequence: CASRQYPSSGNTIYF.

V is TRBV11-3 and J is TRBJ2-1; D is tentatively TRBD1 or TRBD2 (5 bases each). The V gene lost 4 bases and the J gene lost 8 bases, with 15 bases spanning the gap. Germline CDR1 and CDR2: SGHNT and YENEEA. The CDR3 runs 14 residues. CDR3 region: CASSSPLRDHEQFF. Here the CDR3 DNA reads TGTGCCAGCAGCTCCCCTTTAAGGGACCATGAGCAGTTCTTC.

This chain uses TRBV6-6 with TRBJ2-1; either TRBD1 or TRBD2 may fit D (5 bases each). Per the germline V gene, CDR1 is MNHNY and CDR2 is SVGAGI (reference sequence). The CDR3 totals 14 residues. Between the trimmed V and J ends, which lost 5 bases and 6 bases, there was a span of 14 bases. The CDR3 spells CASSRSSGLNEQFF. CDR3 nucleotide sequence: TGTGCCAGCAGTCGGAGCTCGGGGCTCAATGAGCAGTTCTTC.

The V gene is TRBV27, the J gene TRBJ2-1; 11 bases fit TRBD2. The CDR3 is 15 residues long. Trimming at V came to 6 bases and at J to 2 bases, leaving 3 bases not matched to a gene. Germline V lookup: CDR1 MNHEY, CDR2 SMNVEV (reference sequence). The CDR3 sequence is CASRVAGGPYNEQFF. CDR3 DNA: TGTGCCAGCAGAGTAGCGGGAGGGCCCTACAATGAGCAGTTCTTC.

There are a few counts of this clonotype. The chain is built from TRBV20-1 and TRBJ2-1; 7 bases fit TRBD2. V gave up 1 base and J gave up 3 bases; unmatched junction bases: 6. Germline CDR1 and CDR2: DFQATT and SNEGSKA (reference sequence). This CDR3 is 15 amino acids long. CDR3 DNA: TGCAGTGCTAGAGGGGCAGGGAGGGACTACAATGAGCAGTTCTTC. It translates to CSARGAGRDYNEQFF.

The chain recombines TRBV19 with TRBJ1-1; tentative D call: TRBD1 (5 bases). The germline V and J ends were trimmed by 2 bases and 7 bases, with 5 bases remaining between them. The CDR3 sequence is 11 residues long. CDR1 and CDR2 from the germline V gene are LNHDA and SQIVND (reference sequence). CDR3 nucleotides: TGTGCCAGTAGTATACAGGGTGAAGCTTTCTTT. Translating gives CASSIQGEAFF.

This chain uses TRBV10-3 with TRBJ2-3; tentative D call: TRBD2 (6 bases). Trimming shortened V by 4 bases and J by 2 bases, and 16 bases separated the two germline ends. CDR1 and CDR2 from the germline V gene are ENHRY and SYGVKD. This CDR3 spans 16 amino acids. DNA of the CDR3: TGTGCCATCAGTGTAGGGTCCGGCGGGGTCACAGATACGCAGTATTTT. Translation: CAISVGSGGVTDTQYF.

This clonotype was recorded a few times. This rearrangement joins TRBV4-1 to TRBJ2-6, with D possibly being TRBD1 (5 bases). V was cut by 0 bases and J by 1 base, with 22 bases left in between. The CDR3 has 21 amino acids. Germline V lookup: CDR1 MGHRA, CDR2 YSYEKL. DNA of the CDR3: TGCGCCAGCAGCCAAGAGGATCCCGGCAGGGCCTCTAGATCTGGGGCCAACGTCCTGACTTTC. Translating it yields CASSQEDPGRASRSGANVLTF.

The chain joins TRBV7-2 to TRBJ2-7; perhaps TRBD2 as D (6 bases). Trimming took 7 bases from V and 1 from J, leaving 17 bases between them. Germline V gene sequence: CDR1 SGHTA, CDR2 FQGNSA. The CDR3 runs 15 residues. CDR3 in amino acids: CASTLRDSLSYEQYF. DNA of the CDR3: TGTGCCAGCACCCTACGGGACTCTCTTTCCTACGAGCAGTACTTC. The full variable domain, its missing parts supplied by reference TRBV7-2 and TRBJ2-7, is GAGVSQSPSNKVTEKGKDVELRCDPISGHTALYWYRQSLGQGLEFLIYFQGNSAPDKSGLPSDRFSAERTGGSVSTLTIQRTQQEDSAVYLCASTLRDSLSYEQYFGPGTRLTVT.

This clonotype has only a few counts. The rearrangement links TRBV7-8 to TRBJ2-1; 8 bases agree with TRBD2. After removal of 3 bases from V and 7 bases from J, the junction contained 8 bases not matched to a gene. The CDR3 runs 15 residues. Germline V gives CDR1 SGHVS, CDR2 FQNEAQ. Here the CDR3 reads CASSFLPGLENEQFF. CDR3 nucleotide sequence: TGTGCCAGCAGCTTTCTCCCGGGACTAGAGAATGAGCAGTTCTTC.

The gene calls are TRBV7-4 and TRBJ2-1; D is perhaps TRBD2 (6 bases). Per the germline V gene, CDR1 is SGHVT and CDR2 is SQSDAQ. The CDR3 is 15 amino acids. Trimming removed 8 bases from V and 5 bases from J, with 19 bases in between. The CDR3 here is CASGPLRTINNEQFF. For the CDR3, the DNA is TGTGCCAGCGGTCCTCTAAGGACTATCAACAATGAGCAGTTCTTC. Drawing the rest from reference TRBV7-4 and TRBJ2-1, the complete variable domain is GAGVSQSPRYKVAKRGRDVALRCDSISGHVTLYWYRQTLGQGSEVLTYSQSDAQRDKSGRPSGRFSAERPERSVSTLKIQRTEQGDSAVYLCASGPLRTINNEQFFGPGTRLTVL.

This chain links TRBV6-8 with TRBJ1-2; 7 bases agree with TRBD1. The CDR3 is 13 amino acids. The J segment lost 6 bases and the V segment lost 6 bases, leaving 7 bases of the junction unmatched. Germline-derived CDR1 and CDR2 are MNHGY and SAAAGT. This chain's CDR3 is CASRRDSENGYTF. The CDR3 coding sequence is TGTGCCAGCAGGCGGGACAGCGAGAATGGCTACACCTTC.

This clonotype was recorded a few times. V gene TRBV7-9 combines with J gene TRBJ1-2; D remains ambiguous. From germline, CDR1 is SEHNR and CDR2 FQNEAQ (reference sequence). CDR3 size: 14 residues. Trimming took 1 base from V and 7 from J, leaving 13 bases between them. DNA for the CDR3: TGTGCCAGCAGCTTAGAGGGTTTACATGGTGGCTACACCTTC. It is translated as CASSLEGLHGGYTF.

This clonotype was observed a handful of times. The chain uses TRBV11-2 and TRBJ2-1; 8 bases align to TRBD2. In germline, CDR1 is SGHAT, CDR2 FQNNGV. V was clipped by 5 bases and J by 4 bases; unmatched bases: 7. The CDR3 length is 15 residues. CDR3 sequence: CASSPRRGEYNEQFF. The CDR3 DNA reads as TGTGCCAGCAGCCCGCGGCGGGGGGAGTACAATGAGCAGTTCTTC.

This clonotype appeared once. The CDR3 bases are TGTGCCAGCAGCTTTGACAGGCGGCAAGAGACCCAGTACTTC. Its translation is CASSFDRRQETQYF. This chain uses TRBV7-8 with TRBJ2-5; D is perhaps TRBD1 (6 bases). V was trimmed by 3 bases and J by 2 bases, leaving 10 bases between them. The CDR3 totals 14 residues. Germline V gene data show CDR1 as SGHVS and CDR2 as FQNEAQ. Based on the CDR3 plus reference TRBV7-8 and TRBJ2-5, the full variable domain is GAGVSQSPRYKVAKRGQDVALRCDPISGHVSLFWYQQALGQGPEFLTYFQNEAQLDKSGLPSDRFFAERPEGSVSTLKIQRTQQEDSAVYLCASSFDRRQETQYFGPGTRLLVL.

In nucleotides, the CDR3 is TGTGCCAGCAGCTTAGAGGGACTAGCCTCGTCCACCGGGGAGCTGTTTTTT. Its translation is CASSLEGLASSTGELFF. This chain connects TRBV7-9 to TRBJ2-2, with 9 bases identical to TRBD2. The trim removed 1 base at V and 4 bases at J, leaving 7 bases unmatched. The CDR3 sequence is 17 residues long. The germline V gene has CDR1 SEHNR and CDR2 FQNEAQ (reference sequence).

The chain links TRBV27 to TRBJ2-7; 8 bases match TRBD2. This CDR3 spans 15 amino acids. Germline loops: CDR1 MNHEY, CDR2 SMNVEV (reference sequence). The junction had 6 bases not matched to a gene; V was cut back by 5 bases and J by 0 bases. The CDR3 coding sequence is TGTGCCAGCAGTAAACCCGGGACTAGCTCCTACGAGCAGTACTTC. Its protein is CASSKPGTSSYEQYF.

There are a few counts of this clonotype. V and J are TRBV12-3 or TRBV12-4 and TRBJ2-3; D remains unclear. CDR3 size: 11 residues. V was clipped by 6 bases and J by 3 bases, with 4 bases between them. CDR3 protein: CASRLTDTQYF. The DNA of the CDR3 is TGTGCCAGCAGACTTACAGATACGCAGTATTTT.

This chain joins TRBV9 and TRBJ2-3; 10 nucleotides line up with TRBD2. J was trimmed by 6 bases and V by 2 bases; bases with no gene match: 6. From germline, CDR1 is SGDLS and CDR2 YYNGEE. This CDR3 region has 15 residues. The CDR3 region is CASSVSGGLSDTQYF. In DNA, the CDR3 is TGTGCCAGCAGCGTTAGCGGGGGGCTTTCGGATACGCAGTATTTT.